This passage covers 12 T cell receptor beta chains from one sample sequenced in a study of blood T cells in healthy people across ages. For the second PCR, which ran for roughly 7 to 11 cycles, a sample-barcoded 5' primer and a J-beta primer mix were used. TCRdb analysed the 5' RACE reads with MiXCR anew, one entry per CDR3 protein. The sample gives 870,000 or so distinct CDR3 sequences, 29% of which show up once; about 18% is in the top ten. The material sequenced was blood. The source of these receptors is a woman of 80 years or more in good health.

In its sample, this clonotype was seen many times. V usage is TRBV3-1 and J usage is TRBJ2-3, with D perhaps matching TRBD1 (7 bases). This CDR3 is built from 16 residues. Trimming left V 5 bases short and J 2 bases short, with 17 bases between. Germline V gene lookup returns CDR1 LGHDT and CDR2 YNNKEL (reference sequence). Here the CDR3 reads CASSSWTGGVTDTQYF. The CDR3 DNA sequence: TGTGCCAGCAGCTCTTGGACAGGAGGGGTCACAGATACGCAGTATTTT.

This clonotype was seen once. The V call is TRBV6-5, the J call TRBJ1-1; the D gene is possibly TRBD1 (5 bases). V dropped 6 bases and J dropped 6 bases, with 17 bases sitting between them. The CDR3 totals 14 residues. Germline V gene data show CDR1 as MNHEY and CDR2 as SVGAGI. CDR3 residues: CASRAGGGRAEAFF. The CDR3 nucleotides are TGTGCCAGCAGGGCGGGGGGAGGGAGGGCTGAAGCTTTCTTT.

V gene TRBV5-1 combines with J gene TRBJ2-2; D unclear. V was pared by 4 bases and J by 2 bases, with 12 bases between. This CDR3 is built from 15 residues. The germline CDR1 and CDR2 sequences are SGHRS and YFSETQ. CDR3 sequence (DNA): TGCGCCAGCAGCCCCGTAGGTTTTAACACCGGGGAGCTGTTTTTT. This gives the protein CASSPVGFNTGELFF.

The chain uses TRBV7-9 and TRBJ2-5; 11 nucleotides match TRBD2. Per the germline V gene, CDR1 is SEHNR and CDR2 is FQNEAQ (reference sequence). The length of the CDR3 is 17 residues. J lost 5 bases, V lost 0 bases, and 8 bases had no gene match. CDR3 DNA sequence: TGTGCCAGCAGCTTAGCGCGACTAGCGGGGCCTCAGGAGACCCAGTACTTC. Amino acid sequence: CASSLARLAGPQETQYF.

This clonotype showed up many times. The CDR3 DNA reads TGTGCCAGCAGCTCGGGGTCTAGCTCCTACAATGAGCAGTTCTTC. Translation: CASSSGSSSYNEQFF. The genes are TRBV7-9 and TRBJ2-1; tentatively, D is TRBD2 (5 bases). Germline CDR1 is SEHNR and CDR2 is FQNEAQ (reference sequence). Deletions cut 4 bases from V and 0 bases from J, with 10 bases between. This CDR3 comprises 15 residues.

As for this clonotype: A much larger clone differs by one base, so this may be a read error. This sequence joins TRBV20-1 and TRBJ2-1, with 9 bases aligning to TRBD2. The assigned J gene may be wrong: the sequence end matches TRBJ2-7 better. The CDR3 consists of 15 residues. Germline loops: CDR1 DFQATT, CDR2 SNEGSKA (reference sequence). The CDR3 bases are TGCAGTGCGACCGGGACTAGCTTCGGATACAATGAGCAGTACTTC. Translation gives CSATGTSFGYNEQYF.

This chain connects TRBV5-4 to TRBJ2-1, with 10 bases matching TRBD2. CDR1 is SGHNT and CDR2 is YYREEE in the germline V gene (reference sequence). After removal of 1 base from V and 13 bases from J, the junction contained 11 bases not matched to a gene. This CDR3 region has 15 residues. CDR3 DNA: TGTGCCAGCAGCTTGAGCGGGGGGGCAGGAGAGACCCAGTTCTTC. Protein product: CASSLSGGAGETQFF.

The sample holds many counts of this clonotype. The chain links TRBV20-1 to TRBJ1-2; TRBD1 might be the D (6 bases). V lost 0 bases, J lost 4 bases, and 15 bases lay in between. The CDR3 covers 15 residues. Germline-derived CDR1 and CDR2 are DFQATT and SNEGSKA (reference sequence). The CDR3 protein is CSARDRGGAGYGYTF. CDR3 sequence (DNA): TGCAGTGCTAGAGATAGAGGGGGAGCGGGCTATGGCTACACCTTC.

This clonotype was seen a handful of times. V and J are TRBV3-1 and TRBJ2-1; the D gene could be TRBD1 or TRBD2 (5 bases each). Looked up from germline, CDR1 is LGHDT and CDR2 is YNNKEL (reference sequence). Deletions cut 4 bases from V and 7 bases from J, with 17 bases between. This CDR3 comprises 15 residues. The CDR3, as DNA: TGTGCCAGCAGCCCAAAAACCGGGGCCTGGAATGAGCAGTTCTTC. This encodes CASSPKTGAWNEQFF.

This clonotype was seen many times. This chain connects TRBV10-3 to TRBJ1-2; a weak D match, TRBD1 (5 bases). V lost 3 bases and J 2 bases, leaving 16 bases between the germline ends. Germline-derived CDR1 and CDR2 are ENHRY and SYGVKD. There are 16 residues in the CDR3. CDR3 nucleotide sequence: TGTGCCATCAGTGAAGTGCTGGCAGGGCAAAACTATGGCTACACCTTC. Translation gives CAISEVLAGQNYGYTF.

This clonotype was counted ten times or more. The chain couples TRBV3-1 to TRBJ2-7, with D possibly matching TRBD2 (5 bases). The germline CDR1 and CDR2 sequences are LGHDT and YNNKEL (reference sequence). This CDR3 spans 14 amino acids. V shed 3 bases and J shed 2 bases, with 11 bases lying between them. CDR3 sequence: CASSQRTGTYEQYF. The CDR3 region has the DNA TGTGCCAGCAGCCAGCGGACGGGGACCTACGAGCAGTACTTC.

This clonotype was detected ten times or more. The chain carries TRBV7-2 and TRBJ2-5; the match to TRBD1 covers 9 bases. V was clipped by 5 bases and J by 5 bases; unmatched bases: 9. The CDR3 is made up of 15 amino acids. Per germline, CDR1 SGHTA and CDR2 FQGNSA. CDR3 amino acids: CASSPRTGVAETQYF. The CDR3, as DNA: TGTGCCAGCAGCCCTCGGACAGGGGTGGCGGAGACCCAGTACTTC.